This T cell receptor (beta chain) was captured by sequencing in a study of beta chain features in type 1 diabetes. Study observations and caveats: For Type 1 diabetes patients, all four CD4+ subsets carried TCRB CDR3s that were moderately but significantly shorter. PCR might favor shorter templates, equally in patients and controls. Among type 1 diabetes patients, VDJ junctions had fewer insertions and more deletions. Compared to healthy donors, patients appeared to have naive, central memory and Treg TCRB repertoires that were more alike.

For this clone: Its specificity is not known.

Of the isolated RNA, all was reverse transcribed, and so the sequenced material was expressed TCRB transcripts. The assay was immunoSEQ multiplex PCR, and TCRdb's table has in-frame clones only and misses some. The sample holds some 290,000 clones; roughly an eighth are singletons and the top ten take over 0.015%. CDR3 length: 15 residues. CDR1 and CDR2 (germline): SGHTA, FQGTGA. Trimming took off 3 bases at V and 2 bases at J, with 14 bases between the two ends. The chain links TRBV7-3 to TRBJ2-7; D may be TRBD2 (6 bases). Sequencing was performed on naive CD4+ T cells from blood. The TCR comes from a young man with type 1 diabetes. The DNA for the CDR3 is TGTGCCAGCAGCTTGGGGAGGAATGGGGCCTACGAGCAGTACTTC. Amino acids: CASSLGRNGAYEQYF.